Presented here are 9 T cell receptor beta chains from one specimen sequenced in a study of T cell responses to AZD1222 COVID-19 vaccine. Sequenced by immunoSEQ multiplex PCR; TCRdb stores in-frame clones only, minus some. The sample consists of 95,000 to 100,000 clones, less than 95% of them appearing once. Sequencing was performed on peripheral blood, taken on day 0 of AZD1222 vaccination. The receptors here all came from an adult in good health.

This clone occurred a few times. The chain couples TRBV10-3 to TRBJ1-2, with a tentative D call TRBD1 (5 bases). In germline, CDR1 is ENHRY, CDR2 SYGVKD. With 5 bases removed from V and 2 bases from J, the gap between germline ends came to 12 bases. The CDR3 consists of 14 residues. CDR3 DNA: TGTGCCATCAGTCCCCAGGGTGGGAACTATGGCTACACCTTC. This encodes CAISPQGGNYGYTF.

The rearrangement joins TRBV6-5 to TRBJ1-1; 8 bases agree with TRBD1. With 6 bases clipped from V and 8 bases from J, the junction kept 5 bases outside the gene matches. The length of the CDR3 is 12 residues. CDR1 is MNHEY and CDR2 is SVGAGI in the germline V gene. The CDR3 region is CASSRTGTEAFF. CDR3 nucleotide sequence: TGTGCCAGCAGCCGGACAGGGACGGAAGCTTTCTTT.

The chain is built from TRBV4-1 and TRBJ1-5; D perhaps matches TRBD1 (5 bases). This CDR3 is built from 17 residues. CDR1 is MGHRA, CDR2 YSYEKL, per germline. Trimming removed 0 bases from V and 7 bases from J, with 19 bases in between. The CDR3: CASSQDVGRGFGQPQHF. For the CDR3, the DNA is TGCGCCAGCAGCCAAGATGTGGGGCGAGGGTTTGGACAGCCCCAGCATTTT.

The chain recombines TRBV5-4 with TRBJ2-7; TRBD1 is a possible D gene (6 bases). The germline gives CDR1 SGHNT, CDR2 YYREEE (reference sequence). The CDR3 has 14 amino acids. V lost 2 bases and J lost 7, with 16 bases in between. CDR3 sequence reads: CASSFGTRPQEQYF. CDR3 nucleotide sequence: TGTGCCAGCAGCTTCGGGACAAGACCCCAAGAGCAGTACTTC.

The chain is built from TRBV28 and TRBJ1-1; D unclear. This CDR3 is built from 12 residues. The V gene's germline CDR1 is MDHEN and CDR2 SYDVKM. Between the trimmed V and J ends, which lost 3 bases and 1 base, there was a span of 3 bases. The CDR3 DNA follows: TGTGCCAGCAGTTTCAGGAACACTGAAGCTTTCTTT. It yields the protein CASSFRNTEAFF.

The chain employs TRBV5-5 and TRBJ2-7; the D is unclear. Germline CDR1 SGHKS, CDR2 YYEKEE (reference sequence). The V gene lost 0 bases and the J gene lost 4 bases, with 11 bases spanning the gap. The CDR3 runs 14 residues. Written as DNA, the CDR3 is TGTGCCAGCAGCTTGGCGGGTAGTCCGTACGAGCAGTACTTC. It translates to CASSLAGSPYEQYF.

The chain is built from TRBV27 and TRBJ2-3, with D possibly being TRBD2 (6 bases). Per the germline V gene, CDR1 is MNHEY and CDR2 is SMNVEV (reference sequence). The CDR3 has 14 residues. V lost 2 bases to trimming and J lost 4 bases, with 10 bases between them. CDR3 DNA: TGTGCCAGCAGTTTAGGCTTAGCGGCAGATACGCAGTATTTT. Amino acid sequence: CASSLGLAADTQYF.

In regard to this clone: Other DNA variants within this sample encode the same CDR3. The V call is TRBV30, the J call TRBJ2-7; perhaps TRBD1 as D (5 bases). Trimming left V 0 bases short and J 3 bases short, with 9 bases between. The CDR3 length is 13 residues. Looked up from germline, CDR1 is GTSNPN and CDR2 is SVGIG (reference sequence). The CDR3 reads CAWSVGQGYEQYF. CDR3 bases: TGTGCCTGGAGTGTAGGGCAGGGCTACGAGCAGTACTTC.

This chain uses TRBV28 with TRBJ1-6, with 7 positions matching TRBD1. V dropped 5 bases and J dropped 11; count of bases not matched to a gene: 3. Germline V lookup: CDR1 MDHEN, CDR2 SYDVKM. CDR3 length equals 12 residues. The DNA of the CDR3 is TGTGCCAGCAGTCAGGGGGGGGCACCCCTCCACTTT. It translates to CASSQGGAPLHF.